The 27 T cell receptor beta chains reported below all come from one sample, sequenced in a study of blood T cell repertoires in COVID-19. The repertoire was sequenced with immunoSEQ multiplex PCR; TCRdb's copy has only in-frame clones and lacks some. The table has approximately 260,000 clones, approximately 88% seen once. The sample comprised PBMCs or T cells enriched from blood (not recorded which). All receptors come from a woman between 35 and 50 years old with acute COVID-19.

This clone was counted only a few times. This chain joins TRBV4-1 and TRBJ1-2; unclear D gene. Trimming pared 0 bases from V and 8 bases from J, leaving 10 bases between. This CDR3 is built from 13 residues. Germline V gene sequence: CDR1 MGHRA, CDR2 YSYEKL. CDR3: CASSQEWRSGYTF. CDR3 DNA sequence: TGCGCCAGCAGCCAAGAGTGGAGGTCCGGCTACACCTTC.

The chain links TRBV10-2 to TRBJ1-1; D unclear. There are 14 residues in the CDR3. V was cut by 3 bases and J by 6 bases, with 14 bases left in between. CDR1 and CDR2 from the germline V gene are WSHSY and SAAADI. This chain's CDR3 is CASSEILGPPEAFF. The CDR3 DNA reads as TGCGCCAGCAGTGAAATTTTGGGCCCCCCTGAAGCTTTCTTT.

The DNA for the CDR3 is TGTGCCAGTAGCCACAGGAGGAACACTGAAGCTTTCTTT. This codes for CASSHRRNTEAFF. This rearrangement joins TRBV19 to TRBJ1-1, with a possible D match to TRBD1 (5 bases). Germline V gives CDR1 LNHDA, CDR2 SQIVND (reference sequence). The V gene lost 6 bases and the J gene lost 1 base, with 9 bases spanning the gap. The CDR3 is 13 residues long. Together with reference TRBV19 and TRBJ1-1, the CDR3 gives the full variable domain: DGGITQSPKYLFRKEGQNVTLSCEQNLNHDAMYWYRQDPGQGLRLIYYSQIVNDFQKGDIAEGYSVSREKKESFPLTVTSAQKNPTAFYLCASSHRRNTEAFFGQGTRLTVV.

The chain recombines TRBV19 with TRBJ1-6; 8 bases align to TRBD1. CDR1 is LNHDA, CDR2 SQIVND, per germline (reference sequence). The CDR3 extends over 16 amino acids. After removal of 4 bases from V and 6 bases from J, the junction contained 8 bases not matched to a gene. This chain's CDR3 is CASSKGTTGGNSPLHF. The DNA for the CDR3 is TGTGCCAGTAGTAAAGGCACCACAGGGGGTAATTCACCCCTCCACTTT.

The chain carries TRBV5-1 and TRBJ1-5; no definite D call. V was trimmed by 0 bases and J by 12 bases, leaving 10 bases between them. Germline CDR1 SGHRS, CDR2 YFSETQ. The CDR3 contains 12 residues. CDR3 sequence: CASSLDSGNQHF. Here the CDR3 DNA reads TGCGCCAGCAGCTTGGACAGCGGGAACCAGCATTTT.

In this sample, this clone turned up a few times. The V gene is TRBV9, the J gene TRBJ2-1, with a possible D match to TRBD2 (7 bases). The germline V gene has CDR1 SGDLS and CDR2 YYNGEE. V lost 2 bases and J 7 bases, leaving 19 bases between the germline ends. The CDR3 has 16 amino acids. CDR3 sequence (DNA): TGTGCCAGCAGCGTTCTAGCGGTAGAAGGGGGGAATGAGCAGTTCTTC. Translation: CASSVLAVEGGNEQFF.

V usage is TRBV5-4 and J usage is TRBJ1-1, with 10 bases fitting TRBD1. The germline V gene has CDR1 SGHNT and CDR2 YYREEE (reference sequence). The CDR3 has 15 residues. V trimming: 5 bases; J trimming: 2 bases; junction bases outside the gene matches: 6. In nucleotides, the CDR3 is TGTGCCAGCAGGGCCAGGGACAGGGGTAACACTGAAGCTTTCTTT. Its translation: CASRARDRGNTEAFF.

The chain joins TRBV21-1 to TRBJ2-7; the listed D gene, TRBD1, was not tested against the DNA. TRBV21-1 is a known pseudogene. The CDR3 has 14 residues. CDR3 sequence reads: CASSKGCRSYEQYF. CDR3 DNA sequence: TGTGCCAGCAGCAAAGGGTGCAGGTCCTACGAGCAGTACTTC.

This clone came up once. The V gene is TRBV30, the J gene TRBJ1-1, with TRBD1 identical over 10 bases. There are 17 residues in the CDR3. V shed 0 bases and J 2 bases; nucleotides not matched to a gene: 9. The V gene's germline CDR1 is GTSNPN and CDR2 SVGIG (reference sequence). The CDR3 DNA follows: TGTGCCTGGAGTGTATATGTTTCGACAGGGGGCAACACTGAAGCTTTCTTT. Translated, it gives CAWSVYVSTGGNTEAFF.

The chain joins TRBV7-9 to TRBJ2-1; 12 bases map to TRBD2. J gave up 7 bases and V 2 bases, and 0 bases lay outside the gene matches. Germline V gives CDR1 SEHNR, CDR2 FQNEAQ (reference sequence). CDR3 length: 14 amino acids. This chain's CDR3 is CASSLLAGGNEQFF. The CDR3 nucleotides read TGTGCCAGCAGCTTACTAGCGGGAGGGAATGAGCAGTTCTTC. Drawing the rest from reference TRBV7-9 and TRBJ2-1, the complete variable domain is DTGVSQNPRHKITKRGQNVTFRCDPISEHNRLYWYRQTLGQGPEFLTYFQNEAQLEKSRLLSDRFSAERPKGSFSTLEIQRTEQGDSAMYLCASSLLAGGNEQFFGPGTRLTVL.

The chain links TRBV4-1 to TRBJ1-3, with D perhaps TRBD1 (6 bases). V dropped 4 bases and J dropped 0 bases, with 10 bases sitting between them. Germline V gives CDR1 MGHRA, CDR2 YSYEKL. The CDR3 contains 15 residues. DNA of the CDR3: TGCGCCAGCAGCCTGGGACATAGCTCTGGAAACACCATATATTTT. Protein product: CASSLGHSSGNTIYF.

The rearrangement links TRBV7-9 to TRBJ1-1; D not certain. This CDR3 comprises 14 residues. Germline V lookup: CDR1 SEHNR, CDR2 FQNEAQ (reference sequence). Trimming removed 2 bases from V and 4 bases from J, with 11 bases in between. CDR3 bases: TGTGCCAGCAGCTTAACGGGAGGGCTCACTGAAGCTTTCTTT. The encoded protein is CASSLTGGLTEAFF.

The rearrangement uses TRBV12-5 and TRBJ1-5; possibly TRBD1 for D (5 bases). V lost 0 bases and J lost 0, with 18 bases in between. The CDR3 is 19 amino acids. Germline V gives CDR1 LGHNT, CDR2 FRNRAP. CDR3 coding DNA: TGTGCTAGTGGTTTGGTACAAGGCGCGGGGGTAGGTAGCAATCAGCCCCAGCATTTT. Its translation is CASGLVQGAGVGSNQPQHF.

This clone was seen a single time. The chain is built from TRBV7-2 and TRBJ1-4; possibly TRBD1 for D (5 bases). The length of the CDR3 is 16 residues. Trimming pared 5 bases from V and 2 bases from J, leaving 15 bases between. The V gene's germline CDR1 is SGHTA and CDR2 FQGNSA. As DNA, the CDR3 is TGTGCCAGCAGCCGGGGGGACGGGTTGACTAATGAAAAACTGTTTTTT. Its translation is CASSRGDGLTNEKLFF.

This clone was picked up one time. This chain uses TRBV4-2 with TRBJ2-2; the D gene is possibly TRBD2 (5 bases). Germline assignment: CDR1 LGHNA and CDR2 YNFKEQ. V gave up 4 bases and J gave up 0 bases, with 12 bases separating them. CDR3 size: 16 residues. The CDR3 loop reads CASSRSADPNTGELFF. The CDR3 coding sequence is TGTGCCAGCAGCCGCTCAGCGGACCCGAACACCGGGGAGCTGTTTTTT.

This chain links TRBV11-2 with TRBJ2-7, with D possibly being TRBD1 (5 bases). Germline-derived CDR1 and CDR2 are SGHAT and FQNNGV. CDR3 length: 15 residues. The V end lost 2 bases, the J end lost 6 bases, and 17 bases lay between the germline ends. The CDR3 loop reads CASSLYGQGRSEQYF. In DNA, the CDR3 is TGTGCCAGCAGCTTATACGGACAAGGTCGGTCCGAGCAGTACTTC.

The V gene is TRBV9, the J gene TRBJ2-6, with 7 bases identical to TRBD2. The V gene's germline CDR1 is SGDLS and CDR2 YYNGEE. V lost 0 bases and J lost 4; bases outside the gene matches: 7. The CDR3 is made up of 17 amino acids. CDR3 protein: CASSVAGLSGGANVLTF. As DNA, the CDR3 is TGTGCCAGCAGCGTAGCGGGACTATCGGGAGGGGCCAACGTCCTGACTTTC.

The chain carries TRBV7-3 and TRBJ2-6; possibly TRBD2 for D (6 bases). The CDR3 runs to 16 residues. V was clipped by 3 bases and J by 2 bases, with 11 bases between them. From germline, CDR1 is SGHTA and CDR2 FQGTGA. In DNA, the CDR3 is TGTGCCAGCAGCTTCCGCTCGGGGGCTGGGGCCAACGTCCTGACTTTC. Amino acid sequence: CASSFRSGAGANVLTF.

The chain combines TRBV5-1 with TRBJ2-5, with TRBD2 identical over 9 bases. With 4 bases clipped from V and 1 base from J, the junction kept 8 bases outside the gene matches. The germline V gene has CDR1 SGHRS and CDR2 YFSETQ. The CDR3 extends over 16 amino acids. CDR3 loop: CASSRLSSGSQETQYF. The CDR3 nucleotides read TGCGCCAGCAGCAGATTAAGTAGCGGGAGCCAAGAGACCCAGTACTTC.

The chain uses TRBV9 and TRBJ1-3, with 8 positions matching TRBD1. V shed 7 bases and J 0 bases; nucleotides not matched to a gene: 6. Germline lookup yields CDR1 SGDLS and CDR2 YYNGEE. The CDR3 sequence is 15 residues long. In DNA form, the CDR3 reads TGTGCCAGCGGGGGACAGGCCGACTCTGGAAACACCATATATTTT. Translating it yields CASGGQADSGNTIYF. The full variable domain, with the rest looked up from reference TRBV9 and TRBJ1-3, is DSGVTQTPKHLITATGQRVTLRCSPRSGDLSVYWYQQSLDQGLQFLIQYYNGEERAKGNILERFSAQQFPDLHSELNLSSLELGDSALYFCASGGQADSGNTIYFGEGSWLTVV.

This clone was counted a single time. V is TRBV19 and J is TRBJ2-7; TRBD2 matches at 8 bases. Germline lookup yields CDR1 LNHDA and CDR2 SQIVND (reference sequence). Losses at the gene ends were 0 bases for V and 3 bases for J; bases not matched to a gene: 13. This CDR3 contains 18 residues. The CDR3 DNA follows: TGTGCCAGTAGTATAGACGCACCGTCCGGGACTAGTGTCTACGAGCAGTACTTC. It codes for CASSIDAPSGTSVYEQYF.

About this clone: One end of the junction is discordant with germline, which a read error may explain. The rearrangement links TRBV7-7 to TRBJ2-4, with 8 nucleotides matching TRBD1. CDR1 and CDR2 (germline): SSHAT, FNYEAQ (reference sequence). CDR3 length: 17 amino acids. This chain's CDR3 is CASSTGQGLLAKNIQYF. The CDR3, as DNA: TGTGCTAGCAGTACTGGACAGGGACTCTTAGCCAAAAACATTCAGTACTTC.

J is TRBJ2-3 and V is TRBV28; D is possibly TRBD1 (7 bases). Germline assignment: CDR1 MDHEN and CDR2 SYDVKM. With 1 base removed from V and 6 bases from J, the gap between germline ends came to 20 bases. This CDR3 spans 17 amino acids. CDR3 amino acids: CASSLSSYRGGSDTQYF. The CDR3 DNA follows: TGTGCCAGCAGTTTATCTTCGTACAGGGGAGGCTCGGATACGCAGTATTTT. The full variable domain, completed using reference TRBV28 and TRBJ2-3, is DVKVTQSSRYLVKRTGEKVFLECVQDMDHENMFWYRQDPGLGLRLIYFSYDVKMKEKGDIPEGYSVSREKKERFSLILESASTNQTSMYLCASSLSSYRGGSDTQYFGPGTRLTVL.

The chain employs TRBV7-2 and TRBJ2-1; TRBD2 matches 10 bases. The CDR3 contains 17 residues. Trimming at V came to 5 bases and at J to 3 bases, leaving 10 bases not matched to a gene. Germline values: CDR1 SGHTA, CDR2 FQGNSA. CDR3 residues: CASSLKGLAVSYNEQFF. The CDR3 DNA reads TGTGCCAGCAGCCTAAAAGGACTAGCGGTAAGCTACAATGAGCAGTTCTTC.

The chain employs TRBV6-2 or TRBV6-3 and TRBJ2-3, with D uncertain. The CDR3 consists of 12 residues. Germline CDR1 and CDR2: MNHEY and SVGEGT. V dropped 2 bases and J dropped 7 bases, with 7 bases sitting between them. The CDR3 region is CASSYGRYTQYF. CDR3 nucleotides: TGTGCCAGCAGTTACGGGCGATATACGCAGTATTTT.

The rearrangement uses TRBV6-1 and TRBJ1-2; D gene uncertain. CDR1 and CDR2 from the germline V gene are MNHNS and SASEGT. This CDR3 contains 11 residues. With 3 bases removed from V and 8 bases from J, the gap between germline ends came to 7 bases. CDR3 DNA: TGTGCCAGCAGTGACGGAGGAGGCTACACCTTC. It specifies CASSDGGGYTF.

V is TRBV10-3 and J is TRBJ2-1; 11 bases line up with TRBD2. Germline CDR1 reads ENHRY; CDR2 reads SYGVKD. The CDR3 totals 14 residues. Trimming at V came to 6 bases and at J to 5 bases, leaving 3 bases not matched to a gene. The CDR3 nucleotides are TGTGCCATCAGACTAGCGGGAGAGAACAATGAGCAGTTCTTC. As protein: CAIRLAGENNEQFF.